Each of the 24 T cell receptor beta chains below was sequenced from the same sample in a study of blood T cell repertoires in COVID-19. Clones were sequenced by immunoSEQ multiplex PCR, and TCRdb holds only the in-frame ones, with some missing. The sample yields 250,000 to 350,000 clones, more than 75% seen once. The specimen was peripheral blood. The receptor set was obtained from a woman aged 45-65 years who had recovered from COVID-19.

The gene calls are TRBV19 and TRBJ1-1, with D unclear. The CDR3 sequence is 11 residues long. Germline CDR1 and CDR2: LNHDA and SQIVND (reference sequence). Trimming shortened V by 8 bases and J by 1 base, and 5 bases separated the two germline ends. In nucleotides, the CDR3 is TGTGCCAGTTTCCGGAACACTGAAGCTTTCTTT. Its protein is CASFRNTEAFF.

The chain is built from TRBV7-2 and TRBJ2-6, with D unresolved. CDR3 length: 16 residues. CDR1 SGHTA and CDR2 FQGNSA come from the germline V gene. Trimming removed 0 bases at V and 4 bases at J, with 10 bases between. The CDR3 DNA sequence: TGTGCCAGCAGCTTAGCGCTAGGTACGGGGGCCAACGTCCTGACTTTC. This encodes CASSLALGTGANVLTF.

The chain joins TRBV14 to TRBJ2-5, with 7 bases matching TRBD1. The CDR3 runs to 18 residues. The germline CDR1 and CDR2 sequences are SGHDN and FVKESK. The V segment lost 2 bases and the J segment 1 base; nucleotides outside the gene matches: 13. DNA of the CDR3: TGTGCCAGCAGCCAACGCAGGGGGAGCCTAGCCAGCCAAGAGACCCAGTACTTC. Translating gives CASSQRRGSLASQETQYF. The variable domain in full, completed from reference TRBV14 and TRBJ2-5, reads EAGVTQFPSHSVIEKGQTVTLRCDPISGHDNLYWYRRVMGKEIKFLLHFVKESKQDESGMPNNRFLAERTGGTYSTLKVQPAELEDSGVYFCASSQRRGSLASQETQYFGPGTRLLVL.

This sequence joins TRBV7-9 and TRBJ2-7, with D possibly matching TRBD1 (6 bases). V lost 5 bases, J lost 3 bases, and 11 bases lay in between. Germline-derived CDR1 and CDR2 are SEHNR and FQNEAQ (reference sequence). CDR3 length: 13 residues. This chain's CDR3 is CASSPRRGYEQYF. Here the CDR3 DNA reads TGTGCCAGCAGCCCCCGCAGGGGCTACGAGCAGTACTTC.

This chain connects TRBV7-9 to TRBJ2-4; tentative D call: TRBD2 (8 bases). Germline V gene data show CDR1 as SEHNR and CDR2 as FQNEAQ (reference sequence). V was shortened by 0 bases and J by 6 bases, with 18 bases between the two germline ends. The CDR3 has 17 residues. The CDR3 nucleotides are TGTGCCAGCAGCTTAGCGGAGGGACAGCGGGGGATAAACATTCAGTACTTC. Translating it yields CASSLAEGQRGINIQYF.

The chain couples TRBV5-1 to TRBJ1-1, with TRBD1 identical over 7 bases. Germline V gene lookup returns CDR1 SGHRS and CDR2 YFSETQ. Germline trimming cut 0 bases from V and 5 bases from J; bases unmatched to any gene: 4. This CDR3 has 14 amino acids. The CDR3 sequence is CASSLGQGVTEAFF. In DNA, the CDR3 is TGCGCCAGCAGCTTGGGACAGGGAGTTACTGAAGCTTTCTTT.

This clone was counted once. This chain joins TRBV6-6 and TRBJ1-3, with D perhaps TRBD1 (6 bases). There are 16 residues in the CDR3. Germline V gene data show CDR1 as MNHNY and CDR2 as SVGAGI (reference sequence). V was clipped by 5 bases and J by 0 bases, with 14 bases between them. The CDR3 is CASSIGTLSSGNTIYF. The CDR3 coding sequence is TGTGCCAGCAGTATCGGGACATTGAGCTCTGGAAACACCATATATTTT.

J is TRBJ2-1 and V is TRBV5-8; TRBD1 is a possible D gene (6 bases). Trimming stripped 0 bases from V and 5 bases from J, with 15 bases between. Germline-derived CDR1 and CDR2 are SGHTS and YDEGEE. This CDR3 contains 16 residues. The CDR3, as DNA: TGTGCCAGCAGCTTGGGTCGCAGGGGATTACACAATGAGCAGTTCTTC. Amino acid sequence: CASSLGRRGLHNEQFF. The whole variable domain, filled in from reference TRBV5-8 and TRBJ2-1, reads EAGVTQSPTHLIKTRGQQATLRCSPISGHTSVYWYQQALGLGLQFLLWYDEGEERNRGNFPPRFSGRQFPNYSSELNVNALELEDSALYLCASSLGRRGLHNEQFFGPGTRLTVL.

The genes are TRBV5-4 and TRBJ2-7, with 8 bases aligning to TRBD1. With 7 bases clipped from V and 7 bases from J, the junction kept 10 bases outside the gene matches. The germline V gene encodes CDR1 SGHNT and CDR2 YYREEE (reference sequence). This CDR3 contains 13 residues. CDR3 bases: TGTGCCAGCGGTACCGGGACAGGCGGGGAGCAGTACTTC. As protein: CASGTGTGGEQYF.

This clone occurred once. The gene calls are TRBV18 and TRBJ2-3; 7 bases match TRBD1. J lost 5 bases, V lost 3 bases, and 14 bases had no gene match. The CDR3 spans 17 residues. Germline CDR1 reads KGHSH; CDR2 reads LQKENI. CDR3 nucleotide sequence: TGTGCCAGCTCACCCGGCTTGGCAGGGCAGGGGGAAGATACGCAGTATTTT. It translates to CASSPGLAGQGEDTQYF.

The V gene is TRBV6-1, the J gene TRBJ1-4; a weak D match, TRBD1 (5 bases). The CDR3 totals 16 residues. Germline CDR1 and CDR2: MNHNS and SASEGT. The V and J ends lost 3 bases and 7 bases respectively, with 18 bases between them. The CDR3: CASSDVGGSGSEKLFF. In nucleotides, the CDR3 is TGTGCCAGCAGTGACGTGGGGGGTAGCGGCTCTGAAAAACTGTTTTTT.

This clone was observed once. The rearrangement uses TRBV7-2 and TRBJ2-5; TRBD2 is a possible D gene (5 bases). The V gene's germline CDR1 is SGHTA and CDR2 FQGNSA. This CDR3 comprises 16 residues. Trimming stripped 1 base from V and 7 bases from J, with 19 bases between. CDR3 nucleotide sequence: TGTGCCAGCAGCTTAGGGATGCGGGCGGCCAAGGGGACCCAGTACTTC. This encodes CASSLGMRAAKGTQYF.

The genes are TRBV28 and TRBJ2-1, with 13 bases identical to TRBD2. The CDR3 extends over 17 amino acids. Trimming removed 3 bases from V and 0 bases from J; junction bases left unmatched: 2. Germline V gene sequence: CDR1 MDHEN, CDR2 SYDVKM. In nucleotides, the CDR3 is TGTGCCAGCAGTTTGACTAGCGGGGGGTTCTCCTACAATGAGCAGTTCTTC. This translates into CASSLTSGGFSYNEQFF.

J is TRBJ2-7 and V is TRBV11-3; D possibly corresponds to TRBD1 (6 bases). Germline lookup yields CDR1 SGHNT and CDR2 YENEEA. This CDR3 is 15 amino acids long. Between the trimmed V and J ends, which lost 0 bases and 3 bases, there was a span of 12 bases. CDR3 nucleotides: TGTGCCAGCAGCTTAGAGGCAGGGGCAAGCTACGAGCAGTACTTC. Encoded protein: CASSLEAGASYEQYF.

At least ten counts were recorded for this clone. The chain is built from TRBV19 and TRBJ2-1; 9 nucleotides line up with TRBD2. The CDR3 covers 15 residues. J lost 9 bases, V lost 6 bases, and 12 bases had no gene match. Germline V gene lookup returns CDR1 LNHDA and CDR2 SQIVND (reference sequence). The CDR3 is CASRALAGKRSEQFF. The CDR3 DNA sequence: TGTGCCAGTAGAGCCCTAGCGGGAAAAAGGAGTGAGCAGTTCTTC.

The chain carries TRBV19 and TRBJ2-7, with 7 bases matching TRBD1. The germline gives CDR1 LNHDA, CDR2 SQIVND (reference sequence). This CDR3 comprises 14 residues. J was trimmed by 1 base and V by 4 bases; bases with no gene match: 4. The DNA for the CDR3 is TGTGCCAGTAGTAGGACAGGAACGTCCTACGAGCAGTACTTC. This codes for CASSRTGTSYEQYF.

A single count supports this clone. The rearrangement links TRBV5-1 to TRBJ1-6; D unresolved. The V end was cut by 4 bases, the J end by 14 bases, with 19 bases between. Germline CDR1 reads SGHRS; CDR2 reads YFSETQ. CDR3 length: 14 residues. The CDR3 here is CASSPVGNPSALHF. The CDR3 nucleotides read TGCGCCAGCAGCCCCGTCGGGAACCCATCGGCCCTCCACTTT. The full variable domain, with the rest looked up from reference TRBV5-1 and TRBJ1-6, is KAGVTQTPRYLIKTRGQQVTLSCSPISGHRSVSWYQQTPGQGLQFLFEYFSETQRNKGNFPGRFSGRQFSNSRSEMNVSTLELGDSALYLCASSPVGNPSALHFGNGTRLTVT.

Concerning this clone: The sample has other DNA sequences that encode this CDR3 too. This rearrangement joins TRBV7-2 to TRBJ2-1; 8 bases map to TRBD2. The CDR3 has 16 amino acids. V was pared by 1 base and J by 4 bases, with 6 bases of the junction left unmatched. The germline CDR1 and CDR2 sequences are SGHTA and FQGNSA. The CDR3 coding sequence is TGTGCCAGCAGCTTAGTGGCGGGGGGTCCTTACAATGAGCAGTTCTTC. The encoded protein is CASSLVAGGPYNEQFF.

In its sample, this clone was seen once. The chain recombines TRBV28 with TRBJ2-7; 8 bases match TRBD2. The CDR3 spans 15 residues. The germline V gene has CDR1 MDHEN and CDR2 SYDVKM. V was pared by 4 bases and J by 3 bases, with 8 bases of the junction left unmatched. The CDR3 spells CASSSPGGGNYEQYF. CDR3 DNA: TGTGCCAGCAGTTCCCCCGGGGGGGGGAACTACGAGCAGTACTTC.

The chain has TRBV5-1 and TRBJ2-7, with TRBD1 matching 7 bases. The CDR3 totals 15 residues. In germline, CDR1 is SGHRS, CDR2 YFSETQ. The V and J ends lost 3 bases and 4 bases, in that order; junction bases with no gene match: 10. The CDR3: CASSYRTGRSYEQYF. In DNA form, the CDR3 reads TGCGCCAGCAGCTACCGGACAGGCCGTTCTTACGAGCAGTACTTC.

The rearrangement joins TRBV6-2 or TRBV6-3 to TRBJ1-2, with D uncertain. The germline V gene has CDR1 MNHEY and CDR2 SVGEGT. The V end lost 6 bases, the J end lost 6 bases, and 11 bases lay between the germline ends. The CDR3 length is 12 residues. The CDR3, as DNA: TGTGCCAGCAGCCGATCAGCGAATGGCTACACCTTC. This encodes CASSRSANGYTF.

The chain carries TRBV5-4 and TRBJ2-2; a possible D gene is TRBD2 (6 bases). This CDR3 comprises 15 residues. Germline CDR1 is SGHNT and CDR2 is YYREEE (reference sequence). Trimming stripped 1 base from V and 4 bases from J, with 11 bases between. CDR3 amino acids: CASSLTREATGELFF. As DNA, the CDR3 is TGTGCCAGCAGCTTGACCAGGGAGGCCACCGGGGAGCTGTTTTTT.

The gene calls are TRBV4-3 and TRBJ2-3; the match to TRBD2 covers 7 bases. Germline V gene lookup returns CDR1 LGHNA and CDR2 YSLEER. With 8 bases clipped from V and 0 bases from J, the junction kept 11 bases outside the gene matches. The CDR3 extends over 16 amino acids. The CDR3 nucleotides read TGCGCCAGCCGGTCCTCTAGCGGCAGAAGCACAGATACGCAGTATTTT. This gives the protein CASRSSSGRSTDTQYF.

The rearrangement links TRBV28 to TRBJ2-7; 8 nucleotides line up with TRBD1. This CDR3 comprises 13 residues. The germline V gene encodes CDR1 MDHEN and CDR2 SYDVKM. The V segment lost 8 bases and the J segment 7 bases; nucleotides outside the gene matches: 10. The CDR3 sequence is CASQGASRGEQYF. For the CDR3, the DNA is TGTGCCAGCCAGGGGGCCTCCCGAGGGGAGCAGTACTTC. The variable domain in full, completed from reference TRBV28 and TRBJ2-7, reads DVKVTQSSRYLVKRTGEKVFLECVQDMDHENMFWYRQDPGLGLRLIYFSYDVKMKEKGDIPEGYSVSREKKERFSLILESASTNQTSMYLCASQGASRGEQYFGPGTRLTVT.